This T cell receptor beta chain is drawn from a study of cytomegalovirus exposure and HLA in healthy donors. For the study at large: Within an early data release were approximately 85 million unique TCRs drawn from HLA-typed donors. Whole-study results and caveats: Segments of the TCR beta V type were, in most cases, productive about 90% or about 30% of the time in an earlier analysis. In a later analysis, HLA-associated TCR beta chains were more clonally expanded than equally common others.

Germline CDR1 reads GTSNPN; CDR2 reads SVGIG (reference sequence). The V gene lost 4 bases and the J gene lost 5 bases, with 14 bases spanning the gap. This CDR3 comprises 13 residues. In the case of this clone: Its antigen is not known.

PCR employed 60 Vbeta and 13 Jbeta primers. Repertoires were generated with immunoSEQ multiplex PCR, while TCRdb's copy carries only in-frame clones and drops some. The repertoire holds about 52,000 clones, with about three quarters as singletons. The sample was PBMCs. The chain recombines TRBV30 with TRBJ1-2; no definite D call. The clonotype comes from a woman between 45 and 65 years old in good health and CMV-seronegative. CDR3 amino acids: CAWKGTAAYGYTF. The CDR3 nucleotides read TGTGCCTGGAAAGGCACAGCGGCTTATGGCTACACCTTC.